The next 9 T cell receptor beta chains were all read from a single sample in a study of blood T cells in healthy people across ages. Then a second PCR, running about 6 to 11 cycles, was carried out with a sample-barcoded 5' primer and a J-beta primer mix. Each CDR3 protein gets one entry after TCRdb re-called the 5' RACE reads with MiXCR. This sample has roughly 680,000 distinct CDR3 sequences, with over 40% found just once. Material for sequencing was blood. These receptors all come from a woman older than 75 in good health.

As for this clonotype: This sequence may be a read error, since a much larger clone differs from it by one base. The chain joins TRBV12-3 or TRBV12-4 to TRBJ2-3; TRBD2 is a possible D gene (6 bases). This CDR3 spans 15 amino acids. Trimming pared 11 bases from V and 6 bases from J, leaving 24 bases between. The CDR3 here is CAGTRSRGGGDTQYF. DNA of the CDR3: TGTGCCGGCACCCGCTCTAGGGGAGGTGGCGATACGCAGTATTTT.

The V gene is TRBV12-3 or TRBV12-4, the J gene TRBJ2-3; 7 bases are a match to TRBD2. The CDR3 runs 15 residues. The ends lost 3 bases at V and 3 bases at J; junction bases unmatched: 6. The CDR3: CASSFVGGPTDTQYF. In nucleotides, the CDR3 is TGTGCCAGCAGTTTCGTGGGAGGGCCGACAGATACGCAGTATTTT.

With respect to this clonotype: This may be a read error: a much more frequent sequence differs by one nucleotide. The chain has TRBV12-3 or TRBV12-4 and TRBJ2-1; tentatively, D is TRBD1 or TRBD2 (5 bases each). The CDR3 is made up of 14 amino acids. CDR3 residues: CASSPSGPGNAQFF. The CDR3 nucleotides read TGTGCCAGCAGCCCATCGGGACCCGGGAATGCGCAGTTCTTC.

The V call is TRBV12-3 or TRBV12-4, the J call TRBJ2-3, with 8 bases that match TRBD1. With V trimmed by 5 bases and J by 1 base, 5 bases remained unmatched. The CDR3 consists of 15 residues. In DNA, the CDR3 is TGTGCCAGCAGTCCGGACAGGGTGGGCACAGATACGCAGTATTTT. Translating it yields CASSPDRVGTDTQYF.

The CDR3 sequence is CASSIDPPGQGYSPLHF. The CDR3 coding sequence is TGTGCCAGTAGTATAGATCCGCCGGGACAGGGTTATTCACCCCTCCACTTT. This chain links TRBV19 with TRBJ1-6; the match to TRBD1 covers 9 bases. This CDR3 region has 17 residues. The germline gives CDR1 LNHDA, CDR2 SQIVND (reference sequence). J lost 8 bases, V lost 0 bases, and 8 bases had no gene match. Full variable domain (missing parts from reference TRBV19 and TRBJ1-6): DGGITQSPKYLFRKEGQNVTLSCEQNLNHDAMYWYRQDPGQGLRLIYYSQIVNDFQKGDIAEGYSVSREKKESFPLTVTSAQKNPTAFYLCASSIDPPGQGYSPLHFGNGTRLTVT.

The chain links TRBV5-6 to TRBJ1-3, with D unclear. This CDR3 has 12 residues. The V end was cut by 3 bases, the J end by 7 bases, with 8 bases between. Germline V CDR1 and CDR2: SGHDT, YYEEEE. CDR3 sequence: CASSSATNTIYF. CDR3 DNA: TGTGCCAGCAGCTCCGCAACGAACACCATATATTTT.

The CDR3 is CASSALKGLVGETQYF. The CDR3 DNA sequence: TGTGCCAGCAGTGCGTTAAAGGGACTAGTAGGCGAGACCCAGTACTTC. The chain employs TRBV2 and TRBJ2-5; 8 bases agree with TRBD2. V lost 4 bases and J lost 5; bases outside the gene matches: 12. Germline CDR1 and CDR2: SNHLY and FYNNEI. This CDR3 contains 16 residues.

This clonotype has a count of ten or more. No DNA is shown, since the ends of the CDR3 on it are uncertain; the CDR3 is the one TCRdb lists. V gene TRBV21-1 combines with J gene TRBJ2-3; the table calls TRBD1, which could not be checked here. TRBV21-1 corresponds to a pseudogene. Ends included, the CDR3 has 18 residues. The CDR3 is CASSKKWWGPGSEDTQYF.

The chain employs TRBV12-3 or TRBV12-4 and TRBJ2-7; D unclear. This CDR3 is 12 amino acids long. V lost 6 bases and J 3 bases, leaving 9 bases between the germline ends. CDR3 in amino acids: CASRREYYEQYF. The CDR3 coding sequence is TGTGCCAGCAGAAGAGAATACTACGAGCAGTACTTC.